The rows below give T cell receptor beta chains drawn from one sample of a study of radiotherapy plus CTLA-4 blockade in lung cancer. Sequenced by immunoSEQ multiplex PCR; TCRdb stores in-frame clones only, minus some. The table shows roughly 30,000 clones, with roughly 80% occurring only once. The sequences come from peripheral blood, collected from a patient treated with radiotherapy plus ipilimumab. The receptors shown here come from a human donor with non-small cell lung cancer who had stable disease on radiotherapy plus ipilimumab. Both conserved end residues are part of each CDR3. Fields, in order: clone size, V gene, J gene, D gene, CDR3 protein, CDR3 DNA. The D gene is left open where the match is weak. Clone size is stated in some rows and not others, as once, few, many or a class when expanded.

NA,TRBV9,TRBJ2-3,NA,CASSVARTDTQYF,TGTGCCAGCAGCGTAGCCCGCACAGATACGCAGTATTTT
NA,TRBV27,TRBJ2-7,NA,CASSLWQGSYEQYF,TGTGCCAGCAGTTTATGGCAGGGCTCCTACGAGCAGTACTTC
NA,TRBV7-2,TRBJ2-7,NA,CASATDYFSYEQYF,TGTGCCAGCGCCACAGATTATTTCTCCTACGAGCAGTACTTC
NA,TRBV19,TRBJ1-1,NA,CASSIEEGGTEAFF,TGTGCCAGTAGTATAGAGGAAGGAGGCACTGAAGCTTTCTTT
NA,TRBV19,TRBJ2-7,NA,CASSFNKGNEQYF,TGTGCCAGTAGTTTCAACAAAGGGAACGAGCAGTACTTC
NA,TRBV5-1,TRBJ1-1,NA,CASSNPRGGTTEAFF,TGCGCCAGCAGCAACCCCCGGGGGGGAACTACTGAAGCTTTCTTT
NA,TRBV27,TRBJ2-7,NA,CASSLSGTHYEQYF,TGTGCCAGCAGTTTGTCCGGGACACACTACGAGCAGTACTTC
NA,TRBV14,TRBJ1-1,NA,CASSWTANTEAFF,TGTGCCAGCAGCTGGACGGCGAACACTGAAGCTTTCTTT
NA,TRBV9,TRBJ2-5,TRBD2,CASSVGNLAGGSHQETQYF,TGTGCCAGCAGCGTAGGAAACCTAGCGGGGGGGTCTCACCAAGAGACCCAGTACTTC
NA,TRBV7-9,TRBJ1-1,TRBD1,CASSLEGYYRGDLNTEAFF,TGTGCCAGCAGCTTAGAGGGATATTACAGGGGAGATTTGAACACTGAAGCTTTCTTT
NA,TRBV7-9,TRBJ2-5,TRBD2,CASSFSGLAGGRETQYF,TGTGCCAGCAGCTTTTCCGGACTAGCGGGGGGGCGGGAGACCCAGTACTTC
NA,TRBV19,TRBJ1-3,TRBD1,CASRTGGSRDTIYF,TGTGCCAGTCGGACAGGGGGCTCCAGGGACACCATATATTTT
NA,TRBV28,TRBJ1-5,TRBD1,CASSLFTGGSNQPQHF,TGTGCCAGCAGTTTATTTACAGGGGGGAGCAATCAGCCCCAGCATTTT
NA,TRBV7-2,TRBJ2-5,NA,CASCPGALETQYF,TGTGCCAGCTGCCCGGGGGCGTTGGAGACCCAGTACTTC
few,TRBV5-6,TRBJ2-6,NA,CASSRVRAGANVLTF,TGTGCCAGCAGCCGGGTTAGAGCTGGGGCCAACGTCCTGACTTTC
NA,TRBV28,TRBJ1-3,NA,CASSFQQLGNTIYF,TGTGCCAGCAGTTTCCAACAGTTAGGAAACACCATATATTTT
NA,TRBV9,TRBJ1-1,NA,CASSVDPQGNRANTEAFF,TGTGCCAGCAGCGTAGATCCCCAGGGGAACAGGGCGAACACTGAAGCTTTCTTT
NA,TRBV10-1,TRBJ1-5,NA,CASSEGGQQPQHF,TGCGCCAGCAGTGAGGGGGGGCAACAGCCCCAGCATTTT
NA,TRBV30,TRBJ1-2,TRBD1,CAWAGQHGNGYTF,TGTGCCTGGGCGGGACAGCACGGAAATGGCTACACCTTC
NA,TRBV7-8,TRBJ1-5,NA,CASSLWGGIVDQPQHF,TGTGCCAGCAGCTTATGGGGGGGTATTGTGGATCAGCCCCAGCATTTT